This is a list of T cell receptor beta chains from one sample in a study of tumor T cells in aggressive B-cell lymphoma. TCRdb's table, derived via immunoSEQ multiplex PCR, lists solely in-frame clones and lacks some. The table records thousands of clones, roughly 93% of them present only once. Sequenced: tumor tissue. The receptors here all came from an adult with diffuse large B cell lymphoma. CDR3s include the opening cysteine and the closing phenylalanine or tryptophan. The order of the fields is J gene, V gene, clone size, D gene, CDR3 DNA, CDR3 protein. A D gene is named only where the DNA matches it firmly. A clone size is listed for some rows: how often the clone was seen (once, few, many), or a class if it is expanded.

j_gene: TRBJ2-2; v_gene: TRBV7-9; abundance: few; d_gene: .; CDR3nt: TGTGCCAGCAGCTTCCCCCTCTACACCGGGGAGCTGTTTTTT; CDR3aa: CASSFPLYTGELFF
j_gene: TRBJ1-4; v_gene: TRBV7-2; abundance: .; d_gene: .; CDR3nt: TGTGCCAGCAGCTTGGAACAGGGTAGGGAAAAACTGTTTTTT; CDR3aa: CASSLEQGREKLFF
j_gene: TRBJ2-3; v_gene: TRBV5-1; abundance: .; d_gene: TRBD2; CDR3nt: TGCGCCAGCAGCTTGACGACTAGCGGGGGGGCGGTGCCAGATACGCAGTATTTT; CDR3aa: CASSLTTSGGAVPDTQYF
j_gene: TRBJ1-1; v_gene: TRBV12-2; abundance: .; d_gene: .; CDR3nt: TGTGCAAGTCCCTCGGCGGCTGAAGCTTTCTTT; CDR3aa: CASPSAAEAFF
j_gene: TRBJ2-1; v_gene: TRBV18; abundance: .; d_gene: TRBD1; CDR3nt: TGTGCCAGCTCACAGAGTAGCAGGGGGTCAAGCTCCTACAATGAGCAGTTCTTC; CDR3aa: CASSQSSRGSSSYNEQFF
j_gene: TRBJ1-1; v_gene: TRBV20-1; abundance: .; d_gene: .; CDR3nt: TGCAGTCTTAGGGGTCCTGAAGCTTTCTTT; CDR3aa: CSLRGPEAFF
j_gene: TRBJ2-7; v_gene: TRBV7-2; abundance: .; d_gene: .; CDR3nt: TGTGCCAGCAGCTTAGCTGAGACCTACGAGCAGTACTTC; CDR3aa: CASSLAETYEQYF
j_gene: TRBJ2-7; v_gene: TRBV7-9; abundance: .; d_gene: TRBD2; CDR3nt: TGTGCCAGCAGCTTACTAGCGGCCTCCTACGAGCAGTACTTC; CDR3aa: CASSLLAASYEQYF
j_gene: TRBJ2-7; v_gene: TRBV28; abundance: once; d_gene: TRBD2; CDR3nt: TGTGCCAGCAGACCCGTAGCGGGAGGCCGTCCCTACGAGCAGTACTTC; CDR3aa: CASRPVAGGRPYEQYF
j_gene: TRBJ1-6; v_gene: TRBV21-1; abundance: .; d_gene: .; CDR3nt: TGTGCCAGCAGGCCGCTCATAGCTACACATACTCATAATTCACCCCTCCACTTT; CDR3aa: CASRPLIATHTHNSPLHF
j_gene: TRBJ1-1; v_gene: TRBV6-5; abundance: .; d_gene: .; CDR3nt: TGTGCCAGCAGCCGCCGTCGGGGCACTGAAGCTTTCTTT; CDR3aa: CASSRRRGTEAFF
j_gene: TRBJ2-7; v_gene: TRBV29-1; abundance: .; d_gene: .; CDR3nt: TGCAGCGTTGGCGCCCTCTTACCGAGTGACGAGCAGTACTTC; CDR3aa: CSVGALLPSDEQYF
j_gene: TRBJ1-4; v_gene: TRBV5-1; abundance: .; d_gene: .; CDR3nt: TGCGCCAGCGGGACATCGGCAACTAATGAAAAACTGTTTTTT; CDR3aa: CASGTSATNEKLFF
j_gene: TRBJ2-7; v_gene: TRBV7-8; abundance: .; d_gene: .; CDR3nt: TGTGCCAGCAGCTTAGTAGGCGCGGTTTTTAGCTCCTACGAGCAGTACTTC; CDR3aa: CASSLVGAVFSSYEQYF
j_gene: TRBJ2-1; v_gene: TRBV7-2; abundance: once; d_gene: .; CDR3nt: TGTGCCAGCAGCTTAGATATTACGCGTGAGCAGTTCTTC; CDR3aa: CASSLDITREQFF
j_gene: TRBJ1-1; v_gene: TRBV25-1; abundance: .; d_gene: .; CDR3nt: TGTGCCAGCAGTGAAGAGTTAGGGGGGGGTGAAGCTTTCTTT; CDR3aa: CASSEELGGGEAFF
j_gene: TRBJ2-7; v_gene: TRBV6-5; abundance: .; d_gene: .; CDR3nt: TGTGCCAGCAGTTCCATCTCGGGACTCTACTACGAGCAGTACTTC; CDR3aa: CASSSISGLYYEQYF
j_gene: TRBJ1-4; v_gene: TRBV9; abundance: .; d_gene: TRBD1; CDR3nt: TGTGCCAGCAGCGCAGGGGGGTCCACAGGGTATTATGAAAAACTGTTTTTT; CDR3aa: CASSAGGSTGYYEKLFF
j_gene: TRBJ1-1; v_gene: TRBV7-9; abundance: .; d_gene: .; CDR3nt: TGTGCCAGCAGCTTAGTCGTCCTAGAGAACACTGAAGCTTTCTTT; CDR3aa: CASSLVVLENTEAFF
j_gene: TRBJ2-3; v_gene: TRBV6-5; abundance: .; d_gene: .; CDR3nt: TGTGCCAGCAACCAGGGAAATACGCAGTATTTT; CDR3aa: CASNQGNTQYF
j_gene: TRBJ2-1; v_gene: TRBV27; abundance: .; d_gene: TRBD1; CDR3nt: TGTGCCAGCCGGAGGACAGGGTCCTACAATGAGCAGTTCTTC; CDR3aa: CASRRTGSYNEQFF
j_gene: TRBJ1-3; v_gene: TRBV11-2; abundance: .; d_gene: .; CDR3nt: TGTGCCAGCAGCTCGAGACAGGTTCTCTCTGGAAACACCATATATTTT; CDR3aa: CASSSRQVLSGNTIYF
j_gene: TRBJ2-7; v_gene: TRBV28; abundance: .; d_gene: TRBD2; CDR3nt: TGTGCCAGCAGTCCAAGCGGGAGTCCCTACGAGCAGTACTTC; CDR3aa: CASSPSGSPYEQYF
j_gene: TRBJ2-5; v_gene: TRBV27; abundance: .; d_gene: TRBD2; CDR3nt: TGTGCCAGCAGTTCACTAGCGGGATCTGAGACCCAGTACTTC; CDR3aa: CASSSLAGSETQYF
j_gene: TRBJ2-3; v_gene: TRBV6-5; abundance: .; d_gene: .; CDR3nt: TGTGCCAGCAGTTTATTGAGGGCCGATACGCAGTATTTT; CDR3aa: CASSLLRADTQYF
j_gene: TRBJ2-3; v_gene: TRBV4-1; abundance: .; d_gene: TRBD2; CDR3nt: TGCGCCAGCAGCCAAGCCCGGCTAGCGGGGGGGACAGATACGCAGTATTTT; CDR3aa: CASSQARLAGGTDTQYF
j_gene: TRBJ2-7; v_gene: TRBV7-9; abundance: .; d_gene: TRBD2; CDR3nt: TGTGCCAGCAGCACTAGTAGCGGGGGGCCTAGCTCCTACGAGCAGTACTTC; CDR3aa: CASSTSSGGPSSYEQYF
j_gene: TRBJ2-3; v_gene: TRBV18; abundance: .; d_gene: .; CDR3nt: TGTGCCAGCTCCCCGGGAGCGGATACGCAGTATTTT; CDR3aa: CASSPGADTQYF
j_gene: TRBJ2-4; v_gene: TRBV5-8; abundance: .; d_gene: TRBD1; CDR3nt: TGTGCCAGCAGCTCGAGCCGGGACAGGGTGGACATTCAGTACTTC; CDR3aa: CASSSSRDRVDIQYF
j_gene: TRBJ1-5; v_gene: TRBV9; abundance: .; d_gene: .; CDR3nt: TGTGCCAGCAGCGCCTCTGGCGGTAACCAGCCCCAGCATTTT; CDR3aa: CASSASGGNQPQHF
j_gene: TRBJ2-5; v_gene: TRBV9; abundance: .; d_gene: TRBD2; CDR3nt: TGTGCCAGCAGCGTAGATGCGGGGGGGCAAGAGACCCAGTACTTC; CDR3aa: CASSVDAGGQETQYF
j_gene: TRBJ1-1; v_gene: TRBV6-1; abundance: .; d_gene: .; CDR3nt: TGTGCCAGCAGTCTGCGGTACGGCACTGAAGCTTTCTTT; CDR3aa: CASSLRYGTEAFF
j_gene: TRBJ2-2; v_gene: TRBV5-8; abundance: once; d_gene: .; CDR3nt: TGTGCCAGCAGCTTAGACCACAGGGCTACCGGGGAGCTGTTTTTT; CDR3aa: CASSLDHRATGELFF
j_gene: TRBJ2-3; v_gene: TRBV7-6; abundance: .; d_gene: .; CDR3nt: TGTGCCAGCAGCTTGCAGGAACTCACAGATACGCAGTATTTT; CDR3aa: CASSLQELTDTQYF
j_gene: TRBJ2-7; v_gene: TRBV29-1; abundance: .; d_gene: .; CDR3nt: TGCAGCGTGAAAGACAGGTACTACGAGCAGTACTTC; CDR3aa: CSVKDRYYEQYF
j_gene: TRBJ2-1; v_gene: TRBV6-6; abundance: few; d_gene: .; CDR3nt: TGTGCCAGCAGTTACACAGGCAATGAGCAGTTCTTC; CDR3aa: CASSYTGNEQFF
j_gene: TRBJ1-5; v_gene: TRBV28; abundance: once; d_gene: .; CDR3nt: TGTACCAGCAGTTTTAGAGGGGGGGGCAATCAGCCCCAGCATTTT; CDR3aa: CTSSFRGGGNQPQHF
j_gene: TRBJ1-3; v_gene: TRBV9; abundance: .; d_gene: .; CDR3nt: TGTGCCAGCAGCCTAGGGGAGGGGTATGGAAACACCATATATTTT; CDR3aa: CASSLGEGYGNTIYF
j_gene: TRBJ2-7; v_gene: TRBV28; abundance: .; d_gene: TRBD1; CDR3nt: TGTGCCAGCAGTTCATTAACAGGGGGCAAATCATCCTACGAGCAGTACTTC; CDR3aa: CASSSLTGGKSSYEQYF
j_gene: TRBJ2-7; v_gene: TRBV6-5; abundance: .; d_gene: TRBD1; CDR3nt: TGTGCCAGCAGTTACACCGGGACAGTTAATGACGAGCAGTACTTC; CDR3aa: CASSYTGTVNDEQYF
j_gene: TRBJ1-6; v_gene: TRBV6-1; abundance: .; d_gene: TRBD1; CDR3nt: TGTGCCAGCGGGGACAGAGAGAATTCACCCCTCCACTTT; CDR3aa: CASGDRENSPLHF
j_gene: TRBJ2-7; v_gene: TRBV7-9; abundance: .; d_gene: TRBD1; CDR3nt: TGTGCCAGCAGCCGGACAGGTCCTACCTACGAGCAGTACTTC; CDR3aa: CASSRTGPTYEQYF
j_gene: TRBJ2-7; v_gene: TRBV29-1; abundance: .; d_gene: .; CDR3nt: TGCAGCGTTGCATATAGGCCTAGCGACGAGCAGTACTTC; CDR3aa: CSVAYRPSDEQYF
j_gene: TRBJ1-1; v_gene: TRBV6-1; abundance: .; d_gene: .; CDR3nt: TGTGCCAGCAGTGAATACTGGTTGGGCCTCATGAACACTGAAGCTTTCTTT; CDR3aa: CASSEYWLGLMNTEAFF
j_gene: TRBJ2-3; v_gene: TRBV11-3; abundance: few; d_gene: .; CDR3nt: TGTGCCAGCAGCTTAGAATCGAGAGATACGCAGTATTTT; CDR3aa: CASSLESRDTQYF
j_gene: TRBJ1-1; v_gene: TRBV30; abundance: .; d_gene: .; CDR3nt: TGTGCCTGGAGTGTAACTGGGACAAAAGCTTTCTTT; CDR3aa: CAWSVTGTKAFF